This T cell receptor beta chain stems from a study of cytomegalovirus exposure and HLA in healthy donors. CDR3 length: 16 amino acids. V trimming: 7 bases; J trimming: 4 bases; junction bases outside the gene matches: 5. CDR1 SEHNR and CDR2 FQNEAQ come from the germline V gene (reference sequence). Each of the donors was a healthy bone marrow donor. This PCR relied on a set of 60 Vbeta primers and 13 Jbeta primers. Clones were read by immunoSEQ multiplex PCR, and TCRdb kept only the in-frame ones, dropping some. The sample yields 150,000 to 200,000 clones, roughly 88% seen once. Sequenced material: PBMCs. This TCR derives from a man aged 50-59 years in good health and CMV-seropositive. This chain joins TRBV7-9 and TRBJ2-6, with 12 positions matching TRBD1. The CDR3 bases are TGTGCCAGCAAGGGACAGGGGGCCCTAGGGGCCAACGTCCTGACTTTC. Translating gives CASKGQGALGANVLTF.